This TCR beta chain derives from a study of cytomegalovirus exposure and HLA in healthy donors. Study-wide results and limits: The study found most TCR sequences rare, yet found some public TCRs in many donors.

The CDR3 is made up of 15 amino acids. Germline CDR1 is SGDLS and CDR2 is YYNGEE. The ends lost 0 bases at V and 2 bases at J; junction bases unmatched: 1. The PCR employed 60 Vbeta primers together with 13 Jbeta primers. Using immunoSEQ multiplex PCR, the repertoire was profiled, and TCRdb retains in-frame clones only, with some absent. The sample carries 70,000 to 95,000 clones, 60% to 80% recorded once. Only one count was recorded for this clone. Antigen specificity is unknown. The chain joins TRBV9 to TRBJ2-2; 7 bases align to TRBD2. The sequencing sample was made of PBMCs. The clonotype comes from a man aged 50-59 years in good health and CMV-seronegative. In DNA form, the CDR3 reads TGTGCCAGCAGCGTAGGCGGGGGAAACACCGGGGAGCTGTTTTTT. This gives the protein CASSVGGGNTGELFF.